Listed below are T cell receptor beta chains from one sample, sequenced in a study of cytomegalovirus exposure and HLA in healthy donors. Only in-frame clones appear in the TCRdb table, and some are missing; sequencing was by immunoSEQ multiplex PCR. This table holds 35,000 to 50,000 clones, over 85% found once. The sample consisted of PBMCs. The receptors shown here come from a woman aged 18-29 years in good health and CMV-seronegative. Both conserved end residues are part of each CDR3. The D gene is left open where the match is weak. Clone size is given for some rows only: seen once, a few or many times, or a class if the clone is expanded.

>-|TRBJ2-7|TRBD1|TRBV7-8
CASSSRNRGYEQYF
TGTGCCAGCAGCTCGCGTAACAGGGGGTACGAGCAGTACTTC
>once|TRBJ2-1|-|TRBV19
CASSPLTEYNEQFF
TGTGCCAGTAGCCCGCTAACAGAATACAATGAGCAGTTCTTC
>-|TRBJ2-7|TRBD1|TRBV19
CASSKTGGNYEQYF
TGTGCCAGTAGTAAGACAGGGGGTAACTACGAGCAGTACTTC
>-|TRBJ2-3|-|TRBV30
CAWKGGTSTDTQYF
TGTGCCTGGAAGGGGGGGACTAGCACAGATACGCAGTATTTT
>-|TRBJ1-3|-|TRBV7-3
CASGGGIGNTIYF
TGTGCCAGCGGGGGAGGGATAGGAAACACCATATATTTT
>-|TRBJ2-6|TRBD1|TRBV6-4
CASSDPGQGETGANVLTF
TGTGCCAGCAGTGACCCCGGGCAGGGGGAAACCGGGGCCAACGTCCTGACTTTC
>-|TRBJ1-1|-|TRBV28
CASSLASLNTEAFF
TGTGCCAGCAGTTTGGCCAGTTTGAACACTGAAGCTTTCTTT
>-|TRBJ2-7|TRBD2|TRBV28
CASSWASGTYEQYF
TGTGCCAGCAGCTGGGCTAGCGGAACCTACGAGCAGTACTTC
>-|TRBJ2-7|TRBD1|TRBV11-1
CASSFQGASYEQYF
TGTGCCAGCAGCTTTCAGGGGGCTTCCTACGAGCAGTACTTC
>-|TRBJ2-1|TRBD2|TRBV6-5
CASSRGLAGNEQFF
TGTGCCAGCAGTCGAGGACTAGCGGGGAATGAGCAGTTCTTC
>once|TRBJ2-7|-|TRBV7-2
CASSPRVYEQYF
TGTGCCAGCAGCCCCCGGGTCTACGAGCAGTACTTC
>-|TRBJ2-5|-|TRBV28
CASSLSEDSETQYF
TGTGCCAGCAGTTTATCCGAGGACTCAGAGACCCAGTACTTC
>-|TRBJ1-1|-|TRBV11-2
CASSLAQKSNTEAFF
TGTGCCAGCAGCTTAGCCCAAAAATCGAACACTGAAGCTTTCTTT
>-|TRBJ1-2|-|TRBV6-6
CASKREANYGYTF
TGTGCCAGCAAGAGGGAAGCTAACTATGGCTACACCTTC
>-|TRBJ1-1|-|TRBV28
CATRSGVEAFF
TGTGCCACCCGATCGGGGGTTGAAGCTTTCTTT
>once|TRBJ2-1|TRBD2|TRBV27
CASSLGTSGNEQFF
TGTGCCAGCAGTCTAGGGACTAGCGGCAATGAGCAGTTCTTC
>once|TRBJ1-2|-|TRBV28
CASSTRGVGYGYTF
TGTGCCAGCAGTACAAGGGGCGTGGGCTATGGCTACACCTTC
>-|TRBJ2-2|-|TRBV10-3
CAISGPGGYTGELFF
TGTGCCATCAGTGGTCCCGGCGGGTACACCGGGGAGCTGTTTTTT
>-|TRBJ1-2|-|TRBV27
CASSFGAGGQGYTF
TGTGCCAGCAGTTTCGGTGCCGGGGGTCAGGGCTACACCTTC
>-|TRBJ2-5|-|TRBV5-5
CASQTLKETQYF
TGTGCCAGCCAGACACTTAAAGAGACCCAGTACTTC
>-|TRBJ2-1|TRBD2|TRBV14
CASSQDFRDLAVYNEQFF
TGTGCCAGCAGCCAAGATTTCCGAGACCTAGCGGTCTACAATGAGCAGTTCTTC
>-|TRBJ1-2|-|TRBV6-4
CASSDLQGTYTF
TGTGCCAGCAGTGACCTCCAGGGTACCTACACCTTC
>-|TRBJ1-3|-|TRBV10-3
CAISENLGNTIYF
TGTGCCATCAGTGAGAATCTTGGAAACACCATATATTTT
>-|TRBJ2-2|TRBD2|TRBV27
CASRGGANTGELFF
TGTGCCAGCCGGGGAGGGGCGAACACCGGGGAGCTGTTTTTT
>-|TRBJ2-7|-|TRBV7-9
CASSPGATAPSYEQYF
TGTGCCAGCAGCCCAGGGGCTACCGCTCCCTCCTACGAGCAGTACTTC
>-|TRBJ1-1|TRBD1|TRBV10-1
CASSDDRVTEAFF
TGCGCCAGCAGTGATGACAGGGTTACTGAAGCTTTCTTT
>-|TRBJ2-2|-|TRBV4-1
CASSSPPRQGSTGELFF
TGCGCCAGCAGCTCCCCCCCCCGGCAGGGGTCCACCGGGGAGCTGTTTTTT
>-|TRBJ2-1|-|TRBV27
CAAGLTSSYNEQFF
TGTGCAGCCGGACTGACAAGCTCCTACAATGAGCAGTTCTTC
>-|TRBJ2-1|TRBD2|TRBV5-1
CASSSSGSLNEQFF
TGCGCCAGCAGTTCTAGCGGGAGTCTCAATGAGCAGTTCTTC
>-|TRBJ2-3|TRBD1|TRBV27
CASSQSGTGGSGYTQYF
TGTGCCAGCAGTCAGTCCGGGACAGGGGGAAGTGGATATACGCAGTATTTT
>-|TRBJ2-3|TRBD1|TRBV28
CASSLLVSRNTPRVRQGLTDTQYF
TGTGCCAGCAGTTTATTGGTCTCGCGGAATACTCCTCGCGTACGACAGGGTCTGACAGATACGCAGTATTTT
>-|TRBJ2-3|-|TRBV6-5
CASSKSHTSTDTQYF
TGTGCCAGCAGCAAATCTCATACTAGCACAGATACGCAGTATTTT
>-|TRBJ2-1|-|TRBV5-1
CASNPSTASSYNEQFF
TGCGCCAGCAACCCGTCGACGGCTAGCTCCTACAATGAGCAGTTCTTC
>-|TRBJ2-7|-|TRBV7-2
CASSLGFGGLYLSYEQYF
TGTGCCAGCAGCTTAGGGTTCGGGGGTCTGTACCTCTCCTACGAGCAGTACTTC
>-|TRBJ2-1|-|TRBV28
CASRGSAISYSEQFF
TGTGCCAGCAGGGGTAGCGCCATCTCCTACAGTGAGCAGTTCTTC
>-|TRBJ1-2|TRBD1|TRBV6-1
CASTPGQYYGYTF
TGTGCCAGCACCCCGGGACAGTACTATGGCTACACCTTC
>-|TRBJ2-7|-|TRBV5-4
CASSLGTAGSYEQYF
TGTGCCAGCAGCTTGGGTACGGCGGGCTCCTACGAGCAGTACTTC
>few|TRBJ2-7|-|TRBV2
CASSQRGYEQYF
TGTGCCAGCAGTCAAAGGGGATACGAGCAGTACTTC
>-|TRBJ2-7|TRBD1|TRBV13
CASSFRDRVYEQYF
TGTGCCAGCAGCTTTCGGGACAGGGTCTACGAGCAGTACTTC
>once|TRBJ1-2|TRBD1|TRBV5-1
CASSFGGQGAPGTF
TGCGCCAGCAGCTTTGGGGGACAGGGGGCGCCTGGGACCTTC
>once|TRBJ2-3|TRBD2|TRBV29-1
CSVEGTASGIGDTQYF
TGCAGCGTTGAAGGTACGGCTAGCGGGATTGGAGATACGCAGTATTTT
>-|TRBJ2-1|TRBD2|TRBV28
CASSYSLDSGRFNEQFF
TGTGCCAGCAGCTACTCCTTGGATAGCGGGAGGTTTAATGAGCAGTTCTTC
>-|TRBJ1-5|-|TRBV4-1
CASSQEPGGNQPQHF
TGCGCCAGCAGCCAAGAGCCGGGGGGGAATCAGCCCCAGCATTTT
>-|TRBJ2-5|-|TRBV7-6
CASSLGARWTEQETQYF
TGTGCCAGCAGCTTGGGGGCTAGATGGACAGAACAAGAGACCCAGTACTTC